The clone carrying this TCR beta chain has more than one count but fewer than ten. Amplification targeted TCR beta CDR3 regions from RNA transcripts. A first-round RT-PCR of the TCR CDR3 used the HTBI primer set. One entry per CDR3 protein, called by TCRdb with MiXCR from the multiplex PCR reads. The repertoire includes around 440,000 distinct CDR3 sequences, approximately 14% of them detected once, and 14% sits in the top ten. The data stem from a study of T cells in Graves' hyperthyroidism and ophthalmopathy. The receptor's source is a young woman with Graves' hyperthyroidism. Source material: blood.

CDR3 DNA sequence: TGTGCCAGCTCACCAGGGGCCCGCCGAGAGACCCAGTACTTC. This codes for CASSPGARRETQYF. This chain joins TRBV18 and TRBJ2-5; D is possibly TRBD1 (5 bases). V lost 2 bases and J lost 4, with 11 bases in between. This CDR3 comprises 14 residues. CDR1 is KGHSH, CDR2 LQKENI, per germline.